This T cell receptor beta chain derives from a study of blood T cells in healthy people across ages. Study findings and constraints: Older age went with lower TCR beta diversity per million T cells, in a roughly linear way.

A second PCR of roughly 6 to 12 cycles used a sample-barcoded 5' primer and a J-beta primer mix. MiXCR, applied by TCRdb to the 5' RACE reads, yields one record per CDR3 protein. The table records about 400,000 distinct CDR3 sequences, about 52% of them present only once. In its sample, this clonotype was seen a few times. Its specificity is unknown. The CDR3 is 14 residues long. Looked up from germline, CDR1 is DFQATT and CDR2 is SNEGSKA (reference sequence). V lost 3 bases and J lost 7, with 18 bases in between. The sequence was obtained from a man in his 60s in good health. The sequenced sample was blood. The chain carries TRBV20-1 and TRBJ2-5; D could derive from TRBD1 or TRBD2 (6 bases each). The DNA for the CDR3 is TGCAGTGCTAGGGGGGCGGGGAGCGCGAGGACCCAGTACTTC. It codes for CSARGAGSARTQYF.